This TCR beta chain originates from a study of cytomegalovirus exposure and HLA in healthy donors. Findings and limits, study-wide: Analysis was performed later, and it showed HLA-associated TCR beta chains to be more clonally expanded than equally common others.

Use of 60 Vbeta and 13 Jbeta primers characterized the PCR. Sequencing was performed with immunoSEQ multiplex PCR; in TCRdb, only in-frame clones are kept and a portion is missing. This table holds 150,000 to 200,000 clones, approximately 85% found once. In regard to this clone: The antigen is not known.

The TCR originated in a woman between 50 and 59 years old in good health and CMV-seronegative. Sequencing was performed on PBMCs.

The CDR3 region is CASRTSGRGETQYF. The CDR3 region has the DNA TGTGCCAGCCGGACTAGCGGGAGGGGGGAGACCCAGTACTTC. V is TRBV28 and J is TRBJ2-5, with 15 bases that match TRBD2. The CDR3 runs 14 residues. Germline V gene sequence: CDR1 MDHEN, CDR2 SYDVKM. V gave up 8 bases and J gave up 5 bases; unmatched junction bases: 3. The full variable domain, rest sourced from reference TRBV28 and TRBJ2-5, is DVKVTQSSRYLVKRTGEKVFLECVQDMDHENMFWYRQDPGLGLRLIYFSYDVKMKEKGDIPEGYSVSREKKERFSLILESASTNQTSMYLCASRTSGRGETQYFGPGTRLLVL.